The 22 T cell receptor beta chains below come from one sample, sequenced in a study of T cell responses to AZD1222 COVID-19 vaccine. Libraries were prepared by immunoSEQ multiplex PCR; TCRdb keeps only in-frame clonotypes and omits some of them. The table lists 120,000 or so clones, roughly 91% of them singletons. The material sequenced was peripheral blood, taken on day 0 of MenACWY control vaccination. These receptors were taken from an adult in good health.

This chain connects TRBV3-1 (or the pseudogene TRBV3-2) to TRBJ1-1; weak D call: TRBD1 (5 bases). V was cut by 4 bases and J by 1 base, with 13 bases left in between. Germline V gene lookup returns CDR1 LGHDT and CDR2 YNNKEL (reference sequence). This CDR3 has 15 amino acids. The CDR3 nucleotides read TGTGCCAGCAGCCCCCGACAGAATCGGAACACTGAAGCTTTCTTT. Its translation is CASSPRQNRNTEAFF.

This chain uses TRBV3-1 (or the pseudogene TRBV3-2) with TRBJ2-3; no clear D. Germline V gene data show CDR1 as LGHDT and CDR2 as YNNKEL (reference sequence). The CDR3 covers 18 residues. The V end was cut by 0 bases, the J end by 2 bases, with 18 bases between. The CDR3 region is CASSQELRDAYPTDTQYF. CDR3 nucleotides: TGTGCCAGCAGCCAAGAGCTCCGAGACGCTTATCCCACAGATACGCAGTATTTT.

V gene TRBV5-4 combines with J gene TRBJ2-3; D uncertain. CDR1 SGHNT and CDR2 YYREEE come from the germline V gene (reference sequence). Trimming removed 0 bases at V and 6 bases at J, with 8 bases between. This CDR3 is built from 13 residues. This CDR3 reads CASSLVSGDTQYF. In DNA form, the CDR3 reads TGTGCCAGCAGCTTGGTATCCGGGGATACGCAGTATTTT.

The chain joins TRBV3-1 (or the pseudogene TRBV3-2) to TRBJ1-6; no clear D gene. Germline CDR1 reads LGHDT; CDR2 reads YNNKEL (reference sequence). The CDR3 covers 13 residues. V was trimmed by 4 bases and J by 9 bases, leaving 10 bases between them. CDR3 sequence: CASSPSWVSPLHF. For the CDR3, the DNA is TGTGCCAGCAGCCCCTCTTGGGTTTCACCCCTCCACTTT.

The CDR3 coding sequence is TGTGCCAGCAGCCCTCGACAGGGAAGTTCCTCACCCCTCCACTTT. Protein sequence: CASSPRQGSSSPLHF. This sequence joins TRBV3-1 (or the pseudogene TRBV3-2) and TRBJ1-6; 7 nucleotides line up with TRBD1. Germline V gene data show CDR1 as LGHDT and CDR2 as YNNKEL (reference sequence). CDR3 length: 15 residues. Trimming took 4 bases from V and 10 from J; bases not matched to a gene: 10.

The genes are TRBV10-3 and TRBJ2-5; D might be TRBD2 (6 bases). CDR3 length: 13 amino acids. V gave up 5 bases and J gave up 2 bases, with 9 bases separating them. The V gene's germline CDR1 is ENHRY and CDR2 SYGVKD. CDR3 DNA: TGTGCCATCAGTTTAGCGGAACAAGAGACCCAGTACTTC. Amino acids: CAISLAEQETQYF.

The rearrangement links TRBV10-1 to TRBJ1-6; no firm D call. The CDR3 extends over 21 amino acids. V shed 0 bases and J shed 5 bases, with 26 bases lying between them. In germline, CDR1 is WNHNN, CDR2 SYGVQD (reference sequence). The CDR3, as DNA: TGCGCCAGCAGTGAGTCCCGGTGCCTGGGGTGTCTGGGTTCACATAATTCACCCCTCCACTTT. Its protein is CASSESRCLGCLGSHNSPLHF.

The chain uses TRBV2 and TRBJ1-5, with TRBD1 identical over 10 bases. Germline V gives CDR1 SNHLY, CDR2 FYNNEI. Trimming cost V 6 bases and J 4 bases; bases outside gene matches: 6. CDR3 length equals 15 residues. This CDR3 reads CASRREGQGNQPQHF. Written as DNA, the CDR3 is TGTGCCAGCAGGAGAGAGGGACAGGGGAATCAGCCCCAGCATTTT. Complete variable domain (other parts from reference TRBV2 and TRBJ1-5): EPEVTQTPSHQVTQMGQEVILRCVPISNHLYFYWYRQILGQKVEFLVSFYNNEISEKSEIFDDQFSVERPDGSNFTLKIRSTKLEDSAMYFCASRREGQGNQPQHFGDGTRLSIL.

This chain links TRBV11-2 with TRBJ1-2; D is uncertain. CDR1 SGHAT and CDR2 FQNNGV come from the germline V gene. Trimming removed 1 base at V and 4 bases at J, with 7 bases between. The CDR3 contains 13 residues. CDR3 DNA: TGTGCCAGCAGCTTAGTAGGAAGCTATGGCTACACCTTC. Protein product: CASSLVGSYGYTF.

This clone showed up just a few times. The limits of the CDR3 on the DNA are not certain, so only TCRdb's listed CDR3 is given. The gene calls are TRBV9 and TRBJ1-3; TRBD1 is the table's D call and was not checked against the DNA. CDR1 and CDR2 from the germline V gene are SGDLS and YYNGEE. The CDR3 length equals 16 residues, ends included. The CDR3 here is CASSVSLDRARNTIYF.

V usage is TRBV7-9 and J usage is TRBJ1-4; 7 bases are a match to TRBD1. The CDR3 is 14 amino acids. The V segment lost 5 bases and the J segment 7 bases; nucleotides outside the gene matches: 7. The germline V gene encodes CDR1 SEHNR and CDR2 FQNEAQ (reference sequence). DNA for the CDR3: TGTGCCAGCAGCCAGGGGGACTATTTTGAAAAACTGTTTTTT. Amino acid sequence: CASSQGDYFEKLFF.

The chain couples TRBV3-1 (or the pseudogene TRBV3-2) to TRBJ1-4; the match to TRBD1 covers 7 bases. CDR1 is LGHDT, CDR2 YNNKEL, per germline (reference sequence). The CDR3 is made up of 16 amino acids. J lost 8 bases, V lost 0 bases, and 9 bases had no gene match. CDR3 sequence: CASSQDLWTGREKLFF. The CDR3 region has the DNA TGTGCCAGCAGCCAAGATCTATGGACAGGCAGAGAAAAACTGTTTTTT.

This chain uses TRBV6-2 or TRBV6-3 with TRBJ2-1, with 10 bases matching TRBD2. Germline assignment: CDR1 MNHEY and CDR2 SVGEGT. The V segment lost 5 bases and the J segment 3 bases; nucleotides outside the gene matches: 7. The CDR3 runs to 16 residues. The CDR3 region has the DNA TGTGCCAGCAGTACCCTAGCGGGAGCGTTCTACAATGAGCAGTTCTTC. Protein product: CASSTLAGAFYNEQFF.

In this sample, this clone turned up once. The V call is TRBV29-1, the J call TRBJ1-1, with 7 bases aligning to TRBD1. This CDR3 region has 18 residues. Germline-derived CDR1 and CDR2 are SQVTM and ANQGSEA. V lost 0 bases and J lost 1; bases outside the gene matches: 14. The CDR3 bases are TGCAGCGTTGAAGATCTTTGGGGGGGACAGAGACCGAACACTGAAGCTTTCTTT. Translated: CSVEDLWGGQRPNTEAFF. The entire variable domain, with the rest obtained from reference TRBV29-1 and TRBJ1-1, is as follows: SAVISQKPSRDICQRGTSLTIQCQVDSQVTMMFWYRQQPGQSLTLIATANQGSEATYESGFVIDKFPISRPNLTFSTLTVSNMSPEDSSIYLCSVEDLWGGQRPNTEAFFGQGTRLTVV.

Turning to this clone: Additional DNA sequences in this sample encode the identical CDR3. V gene TRBV18 combines with J gene TRBJ1-1; TRBD1 matches 8 bases. There are 14 residues in the CDR3. Trimming removed 3 bases from V and 2 bases from J; junction bases left unmatched: 2. Germline loops: CDR1 KGHSH, CDR2 LQKENI. DNA for the CDR3: TGTGCCAGCTCACCCCAGGGGGCCAACACTGAAGCTTTCTTT. It specifies CASSPQGANTEAFF.

The chain links TRBV15 to TRBJ2-3; 8 bases agree with TRBD2. The CDR3 length is 15 residues. V lost 5 bases and J lost 2; bases outside the gene matches: 6. In germline, CDR1 is LNHNV, CDR2 YYDKDF (reference sequence). CDR3 in amino acids: CATSLQRGFTDTQYF. In DNA form, the CDR3 reads TGTGCCACCAGCCTCCAGCGGGGGTTCACAGATACGCAGTATTTT.

This clone was seen once. J is TRBJ2-7 and V is TRBV10-3; a possible D gene is TRBD2 (5 bases). The CDR3 is 14 amino acids. Germline assignment: CDR1 ENHRY and CDR2 SYGVKD. Trimming removed 6 bases from V and 3 bases from J, with 15 bases in between. The CDR3 spells CAISTGRDGYEQYF. The CDR3 DNA sequence: TGTGCCATCAGCACCGGACGGGATGGCTACGAGCAGTACTTC.

This clone was seen once. V and J are TRBV2 and TRBJ1-5; D call uncertain. Trimming took 2 bases from V and 5 from J, leaving 10 bases between them. This CDR3 has 14 amino acids. Germline CDR1 and CDR2: SNHLY and FYNNEI. This CDR3 is CASSEIREYQPQHF. CDR3 nucleotide sequence: TGTGCCAGCAGTGAAATAAGGGAATATCAGCCCCAGCATTTT. Drawing the rest from reference TRBV2 and TRBJ1-5, the complete variable domain is EPEVTQTPSHQVTQMGQEVILRCVPISNHLYFYWYRQILGQKVEFLVSFYNNEISEKSEIFDDQFSVERPDGSNFTLKIRSTKLEDSAMYFCASSEIREYQPQHFGDGTRLSIL.

The chain couples TRBV28 to TRBJ2-5; 8 nucleotides align to TRBD1. The trim removed 6 bases at V and 5 bases at J, leaving 5 bases unmatched. Germline CDR1 MDHEN, CDR2 SYDVKM. The CDR3 sequence is 13 residues long. CDR3 nucleotide sequence: TGTGCCAGCAGCCGACAGGGGTGGGAGACCCAGTACTTC. Translation: CASSRQGWETQYF.

The genes are TRBV18 and TRBJ2-5; D is ambiguous. CDR3 length: 13 amino acids. Germline V gives CDR1 KGHSH, CDR2 LQKENI. Trimming cost V 3 bases and J 2 bases, with 7 bases left between them. The CDR3 reads CASSPSSQETQYF. The DNA of the CDR3 is TGTGCCAGCTCACCTTCTAGTCAAGAGACCCAGTACTTC.

The chain joins TRBV19 to TRBJ1-5, with a tentative D call TRBD1 (5 bases). Germline values: CDR1 LNHDA, CDR2 SQIVND (reference sequence). CDR3 length: 17 residues. The V end lost 0 bases, the J end lost 0 bases, and 12 bases lay between the germline ends. CDR3 in amino acids: CASSIDSDRDSNQPQHF. In DNA form, the CDR3 reads TGTGCCAGTAGTATAGATAGTGACAGAGATAGCAATCAGCCCCAGCATTTT.

The chain combines TRBV19 with TRBJ2-1; 8 bases match TRBD1. The trim removed 5 bases at V and 3 bases at J, leaving 3 bases unmatched. Germline V CDR1 and CDR2: LNHDA, SQIVND (reference sequence). The CDR3 contains 14 residues. CDR3 region: CASSGQGFYNEQFF. DNA of the CDR3: TGTGCCAGTAGTGGACAGGGCTTCTACAATGAGCAGTTCTTC.